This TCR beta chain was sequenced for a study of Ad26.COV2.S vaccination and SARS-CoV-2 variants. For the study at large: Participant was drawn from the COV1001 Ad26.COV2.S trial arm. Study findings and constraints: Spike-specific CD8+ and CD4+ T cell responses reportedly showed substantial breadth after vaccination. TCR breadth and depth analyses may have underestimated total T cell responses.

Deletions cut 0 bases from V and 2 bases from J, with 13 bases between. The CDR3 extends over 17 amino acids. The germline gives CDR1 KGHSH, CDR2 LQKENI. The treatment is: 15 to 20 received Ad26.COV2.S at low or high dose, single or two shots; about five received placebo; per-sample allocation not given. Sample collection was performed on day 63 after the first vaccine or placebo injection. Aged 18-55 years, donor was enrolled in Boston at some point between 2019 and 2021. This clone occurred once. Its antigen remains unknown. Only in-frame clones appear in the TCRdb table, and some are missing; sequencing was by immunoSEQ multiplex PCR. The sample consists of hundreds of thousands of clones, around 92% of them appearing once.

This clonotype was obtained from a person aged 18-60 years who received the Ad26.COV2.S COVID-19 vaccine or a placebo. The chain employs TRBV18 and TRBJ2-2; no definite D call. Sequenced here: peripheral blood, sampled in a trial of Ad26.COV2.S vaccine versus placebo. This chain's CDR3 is CASSPPSRVVNTGELFF. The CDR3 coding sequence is TGTGCCAGCTCACCACCGAGTAGGGTGGTAAACACCGGGGAGCTGTTTTTT.